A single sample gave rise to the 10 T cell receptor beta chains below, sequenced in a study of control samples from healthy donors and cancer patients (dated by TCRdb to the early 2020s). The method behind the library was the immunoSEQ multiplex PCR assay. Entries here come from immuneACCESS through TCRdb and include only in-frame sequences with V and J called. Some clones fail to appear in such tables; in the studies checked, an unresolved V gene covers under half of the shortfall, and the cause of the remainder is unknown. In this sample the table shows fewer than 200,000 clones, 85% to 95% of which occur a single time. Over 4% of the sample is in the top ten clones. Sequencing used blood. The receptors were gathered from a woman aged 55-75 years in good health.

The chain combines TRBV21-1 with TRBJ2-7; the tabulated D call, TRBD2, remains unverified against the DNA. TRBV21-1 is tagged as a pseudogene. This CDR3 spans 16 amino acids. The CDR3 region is CASTPPGSSRLYEQYF. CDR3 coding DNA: TGTGCCAGCACCCCCCCCGGATCTAGCAGGCTCTACGAGCAGTACTTC.

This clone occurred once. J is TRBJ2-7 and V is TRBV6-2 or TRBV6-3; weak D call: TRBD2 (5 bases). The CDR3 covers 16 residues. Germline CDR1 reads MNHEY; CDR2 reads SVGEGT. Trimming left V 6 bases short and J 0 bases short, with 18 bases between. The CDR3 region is CASSLDGLASSYEQYF. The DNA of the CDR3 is TGTGCCAGCAGCCTGGACGGACTTGCGAGCTCCTACGAGCAGTACTTC.

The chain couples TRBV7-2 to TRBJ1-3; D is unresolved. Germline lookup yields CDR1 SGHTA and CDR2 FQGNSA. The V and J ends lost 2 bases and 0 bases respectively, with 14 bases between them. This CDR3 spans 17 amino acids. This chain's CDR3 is CASSLFSSQSSGNTIYF. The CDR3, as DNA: TGTGCCAGCAGCTTATTTTCGAGTCAGAGCTCTGGAAACACCATATATTTT.

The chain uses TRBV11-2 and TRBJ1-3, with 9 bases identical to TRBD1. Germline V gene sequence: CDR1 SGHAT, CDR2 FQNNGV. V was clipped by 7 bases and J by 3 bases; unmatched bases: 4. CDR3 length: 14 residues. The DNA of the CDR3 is TGTGCCAGCACCCAGGGACAGGGTGGAAACACCATATATTTT. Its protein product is CASTQGQGGNTIYF. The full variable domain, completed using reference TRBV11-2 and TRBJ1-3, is EAGVAQSPRYKIIEKRQSVAFWCNPISGHATLYWYQQILGQGPKLLIQFQNNGVVDDSQLPKDRFSAERLKGVDSTLKIQPAKLEDSAVYLCASTQGQGGNTIYFGEGSWLTVV.

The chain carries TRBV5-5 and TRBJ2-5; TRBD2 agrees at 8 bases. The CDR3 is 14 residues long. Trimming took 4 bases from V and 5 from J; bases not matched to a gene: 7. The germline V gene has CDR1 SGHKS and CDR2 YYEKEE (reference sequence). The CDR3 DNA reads TGTGCCAGCAGCCCCGGGACTAGTACGGAGACCCAGTACTTC. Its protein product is CASSPGTSTETQYF. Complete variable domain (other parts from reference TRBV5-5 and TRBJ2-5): DAGVTQSPTHLIKTRGQQVTLRCSPISGHKSVSWYQQVLGQGPQFIFQYYEKEERGRGNFPDRFSARQFPNYSSELNVNALLLGDSALYLCASSPGTSTETQYFGPGTRLLVL.

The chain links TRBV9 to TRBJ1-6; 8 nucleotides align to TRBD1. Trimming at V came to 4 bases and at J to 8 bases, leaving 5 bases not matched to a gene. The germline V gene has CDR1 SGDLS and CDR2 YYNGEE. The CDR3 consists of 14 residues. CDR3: CASSPQGVDSPLHF. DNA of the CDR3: TGTGCCAGCAGCCCACAGGGGGTGGATTCACCCCTCCACTTT.

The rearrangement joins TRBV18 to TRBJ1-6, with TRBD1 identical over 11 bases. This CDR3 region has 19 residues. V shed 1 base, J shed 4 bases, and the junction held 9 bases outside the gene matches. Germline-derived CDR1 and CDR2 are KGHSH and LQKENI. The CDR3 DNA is TGTGCCAGCTCACCACGAAGGACAGGGGGCCAAACGTATAATTCACCCCTCCACTTT. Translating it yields CASSPRRTGGQTYNSPLHF.

The chain's CDR3 is CASSDAGVGTGELFF. In DNA form, the CDR3 reads TGTGCCAGCAGTGACGCGGGGGTCGGAACCGGGGAGCTGTTTTTT. The chain combines TRBV6-4 with TRBJ2-2; 7 bases match TRBD2. Germline V CDR1 and CDR2: MRHNA, SNTAGT. V gave up 2 bases and J gave up 5 bases; unmatched junction bases: 5. The CDR3 has 15 amino acids.

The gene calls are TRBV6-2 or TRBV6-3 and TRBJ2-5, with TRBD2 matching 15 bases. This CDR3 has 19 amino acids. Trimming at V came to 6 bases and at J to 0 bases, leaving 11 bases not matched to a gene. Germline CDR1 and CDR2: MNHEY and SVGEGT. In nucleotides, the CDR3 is TGTGCCAGCAGCCCCCCGAGGGGGACTAGCGGGGGGTACCAAGAGACCCAGTACTTC. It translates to CASSPPRGTSGGYQETQYF.

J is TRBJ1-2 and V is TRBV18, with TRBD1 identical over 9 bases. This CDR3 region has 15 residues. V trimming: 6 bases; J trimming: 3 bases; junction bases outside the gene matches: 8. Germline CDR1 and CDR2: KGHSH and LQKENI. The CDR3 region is CASSVPGQGYYGYTF. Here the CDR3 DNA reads TGTGCCAGCTCCGTCCCGGGACAGGGCTACTATGGCTACACCTTC.